The text below deals with one T cell receptor (beta chain). Its antigen remains unknown. 13 Jbeta primers and 60 Vbeta primers were used for the PCR. Assay used: immunoSEQ multiplex PCR; TCRdb lists only in-frame clones, some missing. The table has around 190,000 clones, roughly four fifths seen once. The donors comprised healthy bone marrow donors. The sample belongs to a study of cytomegalovirus exposure and HLA in healthy donors. Study conclusions and caveats: With later analysis, a missense DCLRE1C variant became linked to TCR beta V- and J-gene trimming. In a later analysis, an Asian-associated ancestry cluster reportedly showed fewer N-insertions than the roughly 730-donor mean.

CDR3 length: 14 residues. Per germline, CDR1 SGDLS and CDR2 YYNGEE. With 2 bases removed from V and 2 bases from J, the gap between germline ends came to 11 bases. The sequencing input was PBMCs. The TCR originated in a man aged 25 to 40 in good health and CMV-seronegative. The chain couples TRBV9 to TRBJ2-7, with a tentative D call TRBD2 (5 bases). The CDR3 coding sequence is TGTGCCAGCAGCGTTAGTGAGGGCGCCTACGAGCAGTACTTC. Translation gives CASSVSEGAYEQYF.